This passage covers 3 T cell receptor beta chains from one sample sequenced in a study of CD8 T cells in ankylosing spondylitis. One entry per CDR3 protein, called by TCRdb with MiXCR from the 5' RACE reads. The sample shows approximately 150,000 distinct CDR3 sequences, roughly 44% of them seen only once. The sequenced material came from synovial fluid, either unsorted or a sorted T cell fraction (not recorded which). The receptors here all came from a male donor with ankylosing spondylitis.

This sequence joins TRBV11-3 and TRBJ1-1; D gene ambiguous. Germline CDR1 is SGHNT and CDR2 is YENEEA. V was pared by 1 base and J by 1 base, with 10 bases between. CDR3 length equals 15 residues. The CDR3 sequence: CASSLAPGGNTEAFF. CDR3 coding DNA: TGTGCCAGCAGCTTAGCTCCGGGCGGGAACACTGAAGCTTTCTTT.

In its sample, this clonotype was seen a few times. V gene TRBV6-4 combines with J gene TRBJ2-1; 7 bases line up with TRBD2. The trim removed 6 bases at V and 6 bases at J, leaving 8 bases unmatched. The CDR3 length is 14 residues. Germline CDR1 is MRHNA and CDR2 is SNTAGT. CDR3 region: CASSELAGVNEQFF. CDR3 nucleotides: TGTGCCAGCAGCGAATTGGCGGGAGTCAATGAGCAGTTCTTC.

The J gene is TRBJ2-3, the V gene TRBV7-9; no clear D gene. V was shortened by 3 bases and J by 10 bases, with 14 bases between the two germline ends. This CDR3 is 13 amino acids long. CDR1 is SEHNR and CDR2 is FQNEAQ in the germline V gene (reference sequence). This chain's CDR3 is CASSLYIRSSQYF. CDR3 DNA sequence: TGTGCCAGCAGCTTGTATATAAGGTCTTCGCAGTATTTT.